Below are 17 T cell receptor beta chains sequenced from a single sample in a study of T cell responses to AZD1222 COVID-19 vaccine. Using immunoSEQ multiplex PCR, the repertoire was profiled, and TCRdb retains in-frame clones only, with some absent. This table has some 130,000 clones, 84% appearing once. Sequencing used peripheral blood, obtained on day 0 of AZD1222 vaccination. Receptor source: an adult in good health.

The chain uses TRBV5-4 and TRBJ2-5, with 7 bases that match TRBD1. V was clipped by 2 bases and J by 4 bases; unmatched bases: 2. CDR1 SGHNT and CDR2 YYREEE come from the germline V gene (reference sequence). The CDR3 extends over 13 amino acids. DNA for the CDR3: TGTGCCAGCAGCTTTGCAGGGGGAGAGACCCAGTACTTC. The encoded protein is CASSFAGGETQYF. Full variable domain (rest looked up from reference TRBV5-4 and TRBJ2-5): ETGVTQSPTHLIKTRGQQVTLRCSSQSGHNTVSWYQQALGQGPQFIFQYYREEENGRGNFPPRFSGLQFPNYSSELNVNALELDDSALYLCASSFAGGETQYFGPGTRLLVL.

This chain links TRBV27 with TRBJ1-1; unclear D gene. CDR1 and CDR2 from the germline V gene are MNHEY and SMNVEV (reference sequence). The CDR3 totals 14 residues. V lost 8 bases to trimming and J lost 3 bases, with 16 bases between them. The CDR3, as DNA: TGTGCCAGCGGGAGAATGGATCGGTACACTGAAGCTTTCTTT. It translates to CASGRMDRYTEAFF.

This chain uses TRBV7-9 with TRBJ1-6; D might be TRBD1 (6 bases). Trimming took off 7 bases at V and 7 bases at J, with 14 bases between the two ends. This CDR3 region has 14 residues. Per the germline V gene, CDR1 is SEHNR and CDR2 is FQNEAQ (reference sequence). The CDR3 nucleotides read TGTGCCAGCACCTTTGACAGGCCGAATTCACCCCTCCACTTT. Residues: CASTFDRPNSPLHF.

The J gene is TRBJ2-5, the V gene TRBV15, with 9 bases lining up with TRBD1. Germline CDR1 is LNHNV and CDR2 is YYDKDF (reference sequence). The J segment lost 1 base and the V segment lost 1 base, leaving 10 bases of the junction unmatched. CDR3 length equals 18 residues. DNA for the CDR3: TGTGCCACCAGCAGAGGGGAAGCTTGGGACAGGGCCCAAGAGACCCAGTACTTC. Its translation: CATSRGEAWDRAQETQYF.

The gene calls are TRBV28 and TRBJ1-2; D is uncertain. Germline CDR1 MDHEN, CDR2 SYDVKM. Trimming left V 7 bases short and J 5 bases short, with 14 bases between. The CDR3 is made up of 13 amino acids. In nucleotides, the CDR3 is TGTGCCAGCAAATTGCTTGATCGGTATGGCTACACCTTC. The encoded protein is CASKLLDRYGYTF.

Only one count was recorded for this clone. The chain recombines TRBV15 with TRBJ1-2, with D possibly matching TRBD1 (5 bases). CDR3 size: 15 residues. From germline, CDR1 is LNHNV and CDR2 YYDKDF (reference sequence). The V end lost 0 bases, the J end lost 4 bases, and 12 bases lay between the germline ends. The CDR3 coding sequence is TGTGCCACCAGCAGAGAGACAGTGCTTGGCTATGGCTACACCTTC. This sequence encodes CATSRETVLGYGYTF.

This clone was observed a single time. CDR3 protein: CASSTLQGKKNIQYF. CDR3 DNA sequence: TGTGCCAGCAGCACCCTTCAGGGAAAGAAAAACATTCAGTACTTC. The rearrangement joins TRBV5-5 to TRBJ2-4, with D maybe TRBD1 (5 bases). CDR3 length: 15 residues. Germline-derived CDR1 and CDR2 are SGHKS and YYEKEE (reference sequence). Trimming pared 4 bases from V and 4 bases from J, leaving 15 bases between.

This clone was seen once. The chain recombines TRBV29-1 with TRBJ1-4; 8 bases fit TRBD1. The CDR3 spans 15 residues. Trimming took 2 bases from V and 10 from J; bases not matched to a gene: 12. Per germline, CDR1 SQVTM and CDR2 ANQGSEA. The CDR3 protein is CSVELRAGGAGKLFF. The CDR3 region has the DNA TGCAGCGTTGAATTACGAGCAGGGGGCGCGGGAAAACTGTTTTTT.

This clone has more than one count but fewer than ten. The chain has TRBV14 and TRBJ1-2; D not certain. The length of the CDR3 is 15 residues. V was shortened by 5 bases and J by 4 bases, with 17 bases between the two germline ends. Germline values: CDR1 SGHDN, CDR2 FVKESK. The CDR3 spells CASSATRGSPYGYTF. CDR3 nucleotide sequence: TGTGCCAGCAGCGCGACACGGGGATCCCCCTATGGCTACACCTTC.

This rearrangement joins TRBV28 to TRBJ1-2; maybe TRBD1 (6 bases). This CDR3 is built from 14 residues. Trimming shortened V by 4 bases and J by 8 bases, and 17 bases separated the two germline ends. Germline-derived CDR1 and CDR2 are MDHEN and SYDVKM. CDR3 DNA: TGTGCCAGCAGTTCGGGCGGGGGGGCGAGCGGCTACACCTTC. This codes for CASSSGGGASGYTF.

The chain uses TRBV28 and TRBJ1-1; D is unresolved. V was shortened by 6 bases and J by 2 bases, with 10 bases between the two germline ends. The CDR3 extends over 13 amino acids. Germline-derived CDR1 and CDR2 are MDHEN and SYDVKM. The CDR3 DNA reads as TGTGCCAGCAGACCCAGCCTAAACACTGAAGCTTTCTTT. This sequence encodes CASRPSLNTEAFF.

The CDR3 region is CASSIWQRNEKLFF. The DNA for the CDR3 is TGTGCCAGTAGTATATGGCAGCGTAATGAAAAACTGTTTTTT. The genes are TRBV19 and TRBJ1-4; no firm D call. Germline V CDR1 and CDR2: LNHDA, SQIVND (reference sequence). Trimming shortened V by 2 bases and J by 4 bases, and 8 bases separated the two germline ends. This CDR3 comprises 14 residues.

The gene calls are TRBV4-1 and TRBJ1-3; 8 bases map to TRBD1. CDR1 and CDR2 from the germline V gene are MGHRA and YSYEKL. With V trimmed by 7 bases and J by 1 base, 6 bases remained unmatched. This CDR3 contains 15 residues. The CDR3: CASTPTGASGNTIYF. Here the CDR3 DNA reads TGCGCCAGCACCCCGACAGGGGCGTCTGGAAACACCATATATTTT.

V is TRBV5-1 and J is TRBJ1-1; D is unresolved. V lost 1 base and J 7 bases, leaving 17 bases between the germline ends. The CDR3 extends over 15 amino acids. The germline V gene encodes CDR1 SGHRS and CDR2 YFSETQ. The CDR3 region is CASSLNVGREFEAFF. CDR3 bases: TGCGCCAGCAGCTTGAACGTAGGACGTGAATTTGAAGCTTTCTTT. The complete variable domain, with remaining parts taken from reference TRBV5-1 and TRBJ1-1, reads KAGVTQTPRYLIKTRGQQVTLSCSPISGHRSVSWYQQTPGQGLQFLFEYFSETQRNKGNFPGRFSGRQFSNSRSEMNVSTLELGDSALYLCASSLNVGREFEAFFGQGTRLTVV.

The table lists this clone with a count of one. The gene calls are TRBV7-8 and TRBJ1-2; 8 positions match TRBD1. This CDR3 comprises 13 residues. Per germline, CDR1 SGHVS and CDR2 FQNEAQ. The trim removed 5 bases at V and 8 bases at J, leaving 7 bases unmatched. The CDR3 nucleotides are TGTGCCAGCAGCCCGGACAGGGTTTTAGGCTACACCTTC. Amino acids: CASSPDRVLGYTF.

The CDR3 is CAWSVPRGLTDTQYF. In DNA, the CDR3 is TGTGCCTGGAGTGTACCCAGGGGGCTGACAGATACGCAGTATTTT. The J gene is TRBJ2-3, the V gene TRBV30; 8 nucleotides agree with TRBD1. V trimming: 0 bases; J trimming: 3 bases; junction bases outside the gene matches: 5. The CDR3 has 15 residues. Germline-derived CDR1 and CDR2 are GTSNPN and SVGIG (reference sequence).

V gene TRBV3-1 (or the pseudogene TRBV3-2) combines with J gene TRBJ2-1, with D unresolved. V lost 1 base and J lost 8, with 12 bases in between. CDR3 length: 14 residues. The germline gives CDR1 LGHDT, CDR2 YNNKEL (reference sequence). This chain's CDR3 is CASSQVHSGDEQFF. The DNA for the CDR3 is TGTGCCAGCAGCCAAGTACACTCCGGCGATGAGCAGTTCTTC.